This T cell receptor beta chain was observed in a study of human T cells and chemical hapten exposure. General study results and limits: There was no change with DPC sensitization in TCRs above 1 in 1000 frequency.

The study's library attached unique molecular identifiers to single cDNA molecules. TCRdb analysed the RACE reads with MiXCR anew, one entry per CDR3 protein. The data contain around 110,000 distinct CDR3 sequences, 9.5% to 13% of them singletons. V was cut by 2 bases and J by 7 bases, with 15 bases left in between. The CDR3 sequence is 15 residues long. The germline V gene encodes CDR1 SGHAT and CDR2 FQNNGV. Sample time point: patch test 1, 2 weeks after DPC sensitization. Treatment described: therapeutic diphenylcyclopropenone sensitization with weekly scalp DPC. Concerning this clonotype itself: Its antigen remains unknown.

The source material was whole blood, sampled in connection with sensitization to the hapten diphenylcyclopropenone (DPC). This sequence was found in a woman in her 50s with alopecia areata. Some clones in this sample may be carry-over from other donors' samples. This chain uses TRBV11-2 with TRBJ2-1; D ambiguous. CDR3 protein: CASSLMTNTLNEQFF. The DNA of the CDR3 is TGTGCCAGCAGCTTAATGACAAACACGTTGAATGAGCAGTTCTTC. Based on the CDR3 plus reference TRBV11-2 and TRBJ2-1, the full variable domain is EAGVAQSPRYKIIEKRQSVAFWCNPISGHATLYWYQQILGQGPKLLIQFQNNGVVDDSQLPKDRFSAERLKGVDSTLKIQPAKLEDSAVYLCASSLMTNTLNEQFFGPGTRLTVL.